The entry below gives a single T cell receptor (beta chain) sequence along with its context. Across about 22 US areas, participants ranged in age from about 18 to 90 years. The source of the sample is a study of blood T cell repertoires in COVID-19. Study overall: There were acute and convalescent COVID-19 samples, and they came from the United States, Italy and Spain. The analysed material was cDNA or gDNA that came from T cells, B-cell-depleted T cells, or PBMCs.

Germline V gene sequence: CDR1 LGHDT, CDR2 YNNKEL (reference sequence). This CDR3 comprises 16 residues. V lost 2 bases and J 4 bases, leaving 12 bases between the germline ends. The method was immunoSEQ multiplex PCR; TCRdb's version includes in-frame clones alone and lacks a portion of them. The sample lists about 280,000 clones; about nine tenths were seen once. This chain links TRBV3-1 (or the pseudogene TRBV3-2) with TRBJ1-6; D is perhaps TRBD1 (6 bases). The sample comprised PBMCs or T cells enriched from blood (not recorded which). The clonotype was recovered from a young woman with acute COVID-19. This CDR3 reads CASSQLQGLYNSPLHF. The CDR3 DNA reads as TGTGCCAGCAGCCAACTACAGGGATTGTATAATTCACCCCTCCACTTT.